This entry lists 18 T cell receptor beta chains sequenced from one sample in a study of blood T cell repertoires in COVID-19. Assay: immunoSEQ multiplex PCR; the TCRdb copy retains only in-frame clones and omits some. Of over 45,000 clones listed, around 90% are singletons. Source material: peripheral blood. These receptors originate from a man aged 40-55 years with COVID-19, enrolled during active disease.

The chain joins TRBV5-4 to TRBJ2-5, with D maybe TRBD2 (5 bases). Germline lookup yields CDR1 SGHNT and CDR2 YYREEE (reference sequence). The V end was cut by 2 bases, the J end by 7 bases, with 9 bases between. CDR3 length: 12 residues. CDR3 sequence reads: CASSLEAGTQYF. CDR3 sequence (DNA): TGTGCCAGCAGCTTAGAGGCGGGGACCCAGTACTTC. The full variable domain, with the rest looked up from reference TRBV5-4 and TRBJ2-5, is ETGVTQSPTHLIKTRGQQVTLRCSSQSGHNTVSWYQQALGQGPQFIFQYYREEENGRGNFPPRFSGLQFPNYSSELNVNALELDDSALYLCASSLEAGTQYFGPGTRLLVL.

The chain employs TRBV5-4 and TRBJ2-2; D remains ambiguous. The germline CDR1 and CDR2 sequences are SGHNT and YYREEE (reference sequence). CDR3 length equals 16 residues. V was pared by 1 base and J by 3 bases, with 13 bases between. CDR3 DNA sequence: TGTGCCAGCAGCTTGAGTAACCTACCTGACACCGGGGAGCTGTTTTTT. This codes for CASSLSNLPDTGELFF.

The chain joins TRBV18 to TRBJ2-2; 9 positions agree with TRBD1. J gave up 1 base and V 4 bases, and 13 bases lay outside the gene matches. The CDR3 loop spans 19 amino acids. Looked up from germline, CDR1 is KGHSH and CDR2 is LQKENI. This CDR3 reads CASSLPGQGNRLNTGELFF. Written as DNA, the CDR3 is TGTGCCAGCTCACTCCCGGGACAGGGAAACCGCCTGAACACCGGGGAGCTGTTTTTT.

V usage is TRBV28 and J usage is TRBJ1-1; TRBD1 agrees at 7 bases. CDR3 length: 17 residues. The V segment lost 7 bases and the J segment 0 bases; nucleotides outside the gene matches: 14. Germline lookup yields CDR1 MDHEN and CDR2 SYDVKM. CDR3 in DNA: TGTGCCAGCAAATTGCCAGGGGGTGGGAGGATGAACACTGAAGCTTTCTTT. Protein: CASKLPGGGRMNTEAFF.

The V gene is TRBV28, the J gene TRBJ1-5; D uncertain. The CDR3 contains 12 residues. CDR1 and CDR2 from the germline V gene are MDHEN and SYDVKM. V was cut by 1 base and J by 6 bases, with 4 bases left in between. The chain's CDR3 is CASSLLAQPQHF. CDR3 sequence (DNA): TGTGCCAGCAGTTTATTGGCTCAGCCCCAGCATTTT.

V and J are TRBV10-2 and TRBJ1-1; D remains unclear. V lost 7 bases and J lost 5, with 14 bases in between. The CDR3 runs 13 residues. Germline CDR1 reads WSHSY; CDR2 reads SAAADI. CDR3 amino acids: CASKGRGRTEAFF. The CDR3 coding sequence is TGCGCCAGCAAAGGGCGGGGAAGAACTGAAGCTTTCTTT.

The CDR3 nucleotides read TGTGCCAGCAGTTTACCCCCGACTGAGCTTTTTTTGAACACTGAAGCTTTCTTT. Protein product: CASSLPPTELFLNTEAFF. The chain has TRBV28 and TRBJ1-1; D unresolved. V lost 2 bases and J 0 bases, leaving 19 bases between the germline ends. The CDR3 extends over 18 amino acids. The germline V gene has CDR1 MDHEN and CDR2 SYDVKM.

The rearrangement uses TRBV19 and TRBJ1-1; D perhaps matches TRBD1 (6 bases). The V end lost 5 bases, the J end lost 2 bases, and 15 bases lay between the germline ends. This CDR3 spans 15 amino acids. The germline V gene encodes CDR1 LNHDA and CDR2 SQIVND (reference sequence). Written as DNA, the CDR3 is TGTGCCAGTAGTCCTTCTTGGACAGCTAACACTGAAGCTTTCTTT. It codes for CASSPSWTANTEAFF.

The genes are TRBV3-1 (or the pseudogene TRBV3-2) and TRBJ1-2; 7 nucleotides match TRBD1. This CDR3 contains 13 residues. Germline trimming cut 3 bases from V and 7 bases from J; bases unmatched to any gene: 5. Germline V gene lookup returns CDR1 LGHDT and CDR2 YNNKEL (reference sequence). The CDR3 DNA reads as TGTGCCAGCAGCCAGAGACAGGGTGGTGGCTACACCTTC. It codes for CASSQRQGGGYTF.

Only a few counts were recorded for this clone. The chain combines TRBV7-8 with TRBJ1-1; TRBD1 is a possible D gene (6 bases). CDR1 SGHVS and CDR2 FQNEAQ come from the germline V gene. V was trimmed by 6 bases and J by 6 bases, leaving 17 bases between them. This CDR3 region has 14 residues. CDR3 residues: CASSLRQVPSEAFF. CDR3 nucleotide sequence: TGTGCCAGCAGTTTAAGACAGGTCCCATCTGAAGCTTTCTTT.

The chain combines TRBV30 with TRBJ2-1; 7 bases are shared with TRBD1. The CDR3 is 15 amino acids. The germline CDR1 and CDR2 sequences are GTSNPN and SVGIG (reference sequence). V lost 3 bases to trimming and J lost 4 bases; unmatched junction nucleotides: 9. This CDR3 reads CAWRGPTGSYNEQFF. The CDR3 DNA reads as TGTGCCTGGAGGGGCCCGACAGGGTCTTACAATGAGCAGTTCTTC.

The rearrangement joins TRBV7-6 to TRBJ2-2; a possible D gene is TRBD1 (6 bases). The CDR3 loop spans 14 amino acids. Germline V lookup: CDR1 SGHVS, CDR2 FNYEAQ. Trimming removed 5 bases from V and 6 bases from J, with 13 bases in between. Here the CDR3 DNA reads TGTGCCAGCAGCCTTCTGACAGGCGCCGGGGAGCTGTTTTTT. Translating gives CASSLLTGAGELFF.

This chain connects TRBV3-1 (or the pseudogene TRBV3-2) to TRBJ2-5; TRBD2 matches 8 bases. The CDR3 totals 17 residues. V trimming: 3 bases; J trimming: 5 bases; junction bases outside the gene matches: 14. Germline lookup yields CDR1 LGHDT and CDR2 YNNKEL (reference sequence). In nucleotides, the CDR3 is TGTGCCAGCAGCCACTCCGGGGGGGCAGGGGTTCGGGAGACCCAGTACTTC. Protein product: CASSHSGGAGVRETQYF.

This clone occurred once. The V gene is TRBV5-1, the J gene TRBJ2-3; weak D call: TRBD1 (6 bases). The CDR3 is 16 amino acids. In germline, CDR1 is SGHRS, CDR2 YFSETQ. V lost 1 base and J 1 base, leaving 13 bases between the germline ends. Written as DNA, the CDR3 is TGCGCCAGCAGCTTGCCCGGGGCAGGGGGCACAGATACGCAGTATTTT. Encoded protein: CASSLPGAGGTDTQYF.

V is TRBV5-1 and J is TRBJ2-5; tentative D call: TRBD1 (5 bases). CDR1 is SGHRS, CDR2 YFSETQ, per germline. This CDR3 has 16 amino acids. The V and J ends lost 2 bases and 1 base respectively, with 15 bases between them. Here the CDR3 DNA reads TGCGCCAGCAGCTTATTTCGTCAGGGAATCCAAGAGACCCAGTACTTC. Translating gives CASSLFRQGIQETQYF.

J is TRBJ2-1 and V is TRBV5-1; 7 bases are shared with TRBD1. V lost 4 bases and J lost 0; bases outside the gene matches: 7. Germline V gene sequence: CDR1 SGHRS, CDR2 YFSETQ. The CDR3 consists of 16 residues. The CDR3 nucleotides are TGCGCCAGCAGCCCCAAAAGGGACAGCTCCTACAATGAGCAGTTCTTC. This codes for CASSPKRDSSYNEQFF.

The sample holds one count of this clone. The CDR3 region is CASLSGQSYEQYF. CDR3 in DNA: TGTGCCAGCTTATCGGGACAATCCTACGAGCAGTACTTC. The chain has TRBV6-5 and TRBJ2-7; weak D call: TRBD1 (6 bases). Trimming stripped 8 bases from V and 1 base from J, with 12 bases between. From germline, CDR1 is MNHEY and CDR2 SVGAGI. The CDR3 is made up of 13 amino acids.

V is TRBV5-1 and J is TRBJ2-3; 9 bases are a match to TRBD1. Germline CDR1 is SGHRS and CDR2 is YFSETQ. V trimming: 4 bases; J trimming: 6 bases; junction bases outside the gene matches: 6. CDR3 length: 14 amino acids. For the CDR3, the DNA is TGCGCCAGCAGCCTGGGACAGGGAGGCGATACGCAGTATTTT. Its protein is CASSLGQGGDTQYF.